A selection of T cell receptor beta chains follows, all from one sample in a study of T cells in localized non-small cell lung cancer. TCRdb keeps only in-frame clones here, not all; method: immunoSEQ multiplex PCR. The sample has about 48,000 clones; roughly 80% are singletons. This specimen was peripheral blood, taken before any cancer treatment. Every receptor here comes from a man aged 40 to 75 with stage I squamous cell lung carcinoma. Both conserved end residues are part of each CDR3. A D gene is named only where the DNA matches it firmly. Not every row has a clone size; where given, it reads once, few, many or a size class.

>.|TRBJ1-2|.|TRBV7-8
TGTGCCAGCAGCTTCGTCAGGGGCGATGGCTACACCTTC
CASSFVRGDGYTF
>.|TRBJ2-7|.|TRBV10-1
TGCGCCAGCCCTAGGGTGGGGAAACCCTACGAGCAGTACTTC
CASPRVGKPYEQYF
>.|TRBJ2-3|.|TRBV27
TGTGCCAGCCAAACTAGCTTTCTAGGCCCAGATACGCAGTATTTT
CASQTSFLGPDTQYF
>.|TRBJ1-1|few|TRBV7-9
TGTGCCAGCAGCTTAGTGGTGACTGAAGCTTTCTTT
CASSLVVTEAFF
>.|TRBJ1-5|.|TRBV6-1
TGTGCCAGCGGATCTACAGATTCCAATCAGCCCCAGCATTTT
CASGSTDSNQPQHF
>TRBD1|TRBJ2-7|few|TRBV6-1
TGTGCCAGCAGTGGGTCGACAGGGGCCTACGAGCAGTACTTC
CASSGSTGAYEQYF
>.|TRBJ2-6|.|TRBV19
TGTGCCACCGGCCTAACGGGGGCCAACGTCCTGACTTTC
CATGLTGANVLTF
>TRBD1|TRBJ1-5|.|TRBV2
TGTGCCAGCAGGGAGACAGGGGCAAGTCAGCCCCAGCATTTT
CASRETGASQPQHF
>.|TRBJ1-1|.|TRBV10-2
TGCGCCAGCAGTGAGTCGGTGAACACTGAAGCTTTCTTT
CASSESVNTEAFF
>TRBD1|TRBJ2-7|once|TRBV5-1
TGCGCCAGCAGAACCGGGACAGGGGACTACGAGCAGTACTTC
CASRTGTGDYEQYF
>.|TRBJ1-1|few|TRBV19
TGTGCCAGTACCTCCGGGGCTTTGAACACTGAAGCTTTCTTT
CASTSGALNTEAFF
>.|TRBJ1-1|.|TRBV11-2
TGTGCCAGCAGCTTATGGGCTGCGGTGGGGACTGAAGCTTTCTTT
CASSLWAAVGTEAFF
>.|TRBJ2-2|.|TRBV11-2
TGTGCCAGCAGCTTAGGGCGGGCTGGGTACACCGGGGAGCTGTTTTTT
CASSLGRAGYTGELFF
>TRBD2|TRBJ2-5|.|TRBV27
TGTGCCAGCAGTTTACGGTGGACTAGCAGGGGAGAGACCCAGTACTTC
CASSLRWTSRGETQYF
>.|TRBJ2-3|.|TRBV7-9
TGTGCCAGCAGCTTGCAGGGCACAGATACGCAGTATTTT
CASSLQGTDTQYF
>.|TRBJ1-5|.|TRBV7-2
TGTGCCAGCAGCTTAGAAGCAGGGGGCAATCAGCCCCAGCATTTT
CASSLEAGGNQPQHF
>TRBD1|TRBJ1-4|.|TRBV25-1
TGTGCCAGCAGTGACGACAGGGCCGGCAAAAAACTGTTTTTT
CASSDDRAGKKLFF
>.|TRBJ2-1|few|TRBV7-2
TGTGCCAGCAGCCTTCCTAGCCAATCTCCGTTCTTC
CASSLPSQSPFF
>.|TRBJ1-1|.|TRBV28
TGTGCCAGCAGTTCCCCTTCAGGGCCGAGCGCTGAAGCTTTCTTT
CASSSPSGPSAEAFF
>.|TRBJ1-1|.|TRBV5-4
TGTGCCAGCAGCCGGACAATCTCGGGGGCTGAAGCTTTCTTT
CASSRTISGAEAFF
>TRBD1|TRBJ2-7|.|TRBV2
TGTGCCAGCAGTAACTCAAGCTACCGGGACAGGACCTACGAGCAGTACTTC
CASSNSSYRDRTYEQYF
>.|TRBJ2-4|.|TRBV2
TGTGCCAGCACAGATAGGGGATCCCATCAAAACATTCAGTACTTC
CASTDRGSHQNIQYF
>.|TRBJ1-4|.|TRBV30
TGTGCCTGGAGCTCCGGGACGCCGGGACCTAATGAAAAACTGTTTTTT
CAWSSGTPGPNEKLFF
>.|TRBJ2-2|few|TRBV25-1
TGTGCCAGCAGCCAACACAGAGAGAGAACCGGGGAGCTGTTTTTT
CASSQHRERTGELFF
>.|TRBJ1-6|.|TRBV14
TGTGCCAGCAGCCACCCGCAGGGTTCCTATAATTCACCCCTCCACTTT
CASSHPQGSYNSPLHF
>.|TRBJ1-4|few|TRBV7-5
TGTGCCAGAAGCTTAGCGAAGGGGCGGGACAAAAATGAAAAACTGTTTTTT
CARSLAKGRDKNEKLFF
>TRBD2|TRBJ2-3|.|TRBV5-5
TGTGCCAGCAGCTTGTTCGGGCTAGCGGGGCCCCCAGGGGATACGCAGTATTTT
CASSLFGLAGPPGDTQYF
>.|TRBJ1-6|.|TRBV5-6
TGTGCCAGCAGCCCCCTCCCCGGGGCCCACGGGACACCCCTCCACTTT
CASSPLPGAHGTPLHF
>.|TRBJ1-1|.|TRBV5-1
TGCGCCAGCAGCCAGGACAGCAACACTGAAGCTTTCTTT
CASSQDSNTEAFF
>.|TRBJ2-7|.|TRBV6-1
TGTGCCAGCATAATAGGGGCGGGCTACGAGCAGTACTTC
CASIIGAGYEQYF
>.|TRBJ2-1|.|TRBV7-8
TGTGCCAGCAGCTTAAAGGGATCCTACAATGAGCAGTTCTTC
CASSLKGSYNEQFF
>.|TRBJ2-7|.|TRBV6-5
TGTGCCACCAACCGGTGGGGAGGTGAGCAGTACTTC
CATNRWGGEQYF
>.|TRBJ1-5|.|TRBV19
TGTGCCAGTAGCTCCGGGGGCCAACCCCAGCATTTT
CASSSGGQPQHF
>.|TRBJ1-2|.|TRBV25-1
TGTGCCAGCAGTCCTTCCTCGGGGGCTGGCTACACCTTC
CASSPSSGAGYTF
>.|TRBJ1-1|.|TRBV11-2
TGTGCCAGCCGACAGAACACTGAAGCTTTCTTT
CASRQNTEAFF
>.|TRBJ2-5|.|TRBV30
TGTGCCTGGAGTGTACGTACCTCCCTCGGGGAGACCCAGTACTTC
CAWSVRTSLGETQYF
>TRBD2|TRBJ2-3|.|TRBV19
TGTGCCAGTAGCCCCCCGGGGCCGGGGGGAGATACGCAGTATTTT
CASSPPGPGGDTQYF
>.|TRBJ1-2|.|TRBV7-9
TGTGCCAGCAGCTTTTCCATCTCCTATGGCTACACCTTC
CASSFSISYGYTF
>TRBD1|TRBJ2-1|.|TRBV6-1
TGTGCCAGCAGTGAAACGAACAGGGGGTACAATGAGCAGTTCTTC
CASSETNRGYNEQFF
>TRBD1|TRBJ2-6|.|TRBV27
TGTGCCAGCAGGACAGGGAGCTCTGGGGCCAACGTCCTGACTTTC
CASRTGSSGANVLTF
>.|TRBJ1-1|.|TRBV5-1
TGCGCCAGCAGCTTCCGCGGGGAGGCGGGGGAAGCTTTCTTT
CASSFRGEAGEAFF
>.|TRBJ1-2|.|TRBV28
TGTGCCAGCAGTCGACCAGGGGTTTACACCTTC
CASSRPGVYTF
>TRBD1|TRBJ2-1|.|TRBV9
TGTGCCAGCAGCGGCCCCCGGGACAGGGTCTTCGTTGAGCAGTTCTTC
CASSGPRDRVFVEQFF
>TRBD2|TRBJ2-2|.|TRBV11-2
TGTGCCAGCAGCTTCCGGGTGCAGCGGGGGGGGAACACCGGGGAGCTGTTTTTT
CASSFRVQRGGNTGELFF